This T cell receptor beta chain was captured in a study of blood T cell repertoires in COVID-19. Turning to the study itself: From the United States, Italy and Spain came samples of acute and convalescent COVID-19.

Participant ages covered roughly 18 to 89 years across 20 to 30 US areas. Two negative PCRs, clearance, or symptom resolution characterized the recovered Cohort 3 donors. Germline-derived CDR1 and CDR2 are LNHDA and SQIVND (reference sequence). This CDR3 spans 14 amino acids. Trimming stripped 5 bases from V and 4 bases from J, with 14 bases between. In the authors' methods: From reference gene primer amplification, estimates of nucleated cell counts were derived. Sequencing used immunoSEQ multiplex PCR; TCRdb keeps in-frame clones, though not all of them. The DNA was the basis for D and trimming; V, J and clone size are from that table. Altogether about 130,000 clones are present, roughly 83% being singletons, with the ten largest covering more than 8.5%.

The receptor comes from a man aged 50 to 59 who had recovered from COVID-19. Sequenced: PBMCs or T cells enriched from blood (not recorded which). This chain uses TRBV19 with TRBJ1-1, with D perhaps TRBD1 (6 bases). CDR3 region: CASSLNRVSTEAFF. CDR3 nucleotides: TGTGCCAGTAGTTTAAACAGGGTATCCACTGAAGCTTTCTTT.